Shown below are 29 T cell receptor beta chains from a single sample sequenced in a study of CXCR3-negative and CXCR3-positive naive CD8 T cells (dated by TCRdb to about 2019). Sequencing was performed on a NextSeq 550. The Human TCR Profiling Kit (MiLaboratory) was used to prepare UMI-labeled 5' RACE TRB cDNA libraries. TCRdb reanalyzed the reads, keeping one entry per CDR3 protein sequence and omitting DNA. The sample's table lists a count of around 92,000 distinct CDR3 sequences. The ten biggest clones cover 1.5% to 2% of the sample. Sequences were obtained from naive CXCR3- CD8+ T cells from blood. Explained via the paper, the cell subset or site label denotes: CD45RO-CCR7+CD27+CD95- naive CD8+ T cells lacking CXCR3 (TNR3-). The source of these receptors is a human donor in good health. Some clones in this sample may be carry-over from other donors' samples.

The chain combines TRBV12-3 or TRBV12-4 with TRBJ2-7. CDR3 length: 12 amino acids. The CDR3 loop is CASSYYGAEQYF.

The rearrangement joins TRBV29-1 to TRBJ1-2; TCRdb proposes TRBD1, but this gene call is untestable without DNA. The CDR3 consists of 13 residues. The V gene's germline CDR1 is SQVTM and CDR2 ANQGSEA. CDR3 loop: CSATGAGDYGYTF.

The chain is built from TRBV5-1 and TRBJ2-1; with no DNA, the TCRdb D assignment of TRBD1 cannot be verified. Germline V gives CDR1 SGHRS, CDR2 YFSETQ. The CDR3 runs to 16 residues. The CDR3 sequence is CASSLDLAGVYNEQFF.

The rearrangement uses TRBV27 and TRBJ2-5. Germline CDR1 is MNHEY and CDR2 is SMNVEV (reference sequence). This CDR3 has 15 amino acids. The CDR3 loop is CASSVSGNRQETQYF.

J is TRBJ1-2 and V is TRBV6-6; TCRdb lists TRBD1, though no DNA is available to test this call. This CDR3 region has 15 residues. Germline CDR1 and CDR2: MNHNY and SVGAGI (reference sequence). The CDR3 loop reads CASSYFGKESYGYTF.

The CDR3 reads CSVWTSATYEQYF. The rearrangement joins TRBV29-1 to TRBJ2-7; TCRdb proposes TRBD2, but this gene call is untestable without DNA. Per the germline V gene, CDR1 is SQVTM and CDR2 is ANQGSEA. This CDR3 region has 13 residues.

The rearrangement links TRBV5-1 to TRBJ2-1; the TRBD1 assignment by TCRdb is unverifiable without DNA. CDR3 size: 14 residues. CDR1 is SGHRS, CDR2 YFSETQ, per germline. The CDR3: CASSLGTGVNEQFF.

The J gene is TRBJ2-1, the V gene TRBV4-1; TCRdb's D call of TRBD2 is untestable without DNA. Germline CDR1 MGHRA, CDR2 YSYEKL. There are 17 residues in the CDR3. The CDR3 sequence is CASSQDNGGRCDNEQFF.

The chain links TRBV12-3 or TRBV12-4 to TRBJ1-5. The CDR3 extends over 15 amino acids. The CDR3 loop reads CASSGGVLGNQPQHF.

The J gene is TRBJ2-7, the V gene TRBV28; without DNA, the TCRdb call of TRBD1 cannot be checked. Germline CDR1 reads MDHEN; CDR2 reads SYDVKM. This CDR3 region has 14 residues. The CDR3 spells CASSFAGTSYEQYF.

The chain uses TRBV5-1 and TRBJ2-3; TCRdb's D gene call, TRBD2, goes unchecked for lack of DNA. The germline V gene has CDR1 SGHRS and CDR2 YFSETQ. The CDR3 contains 15 residues. CDR3 loop: CASSFSGDPTDTQYF.

The V gene is TRBV4-1, the J gene TRBJ2-1; as DNA is missing, the TRBD2 call by TCRdb cannot be tested. Germline V gene sequence: CDR1 MGHRA, CDR2 YSYEKL. This CDR3 region has 16 residues. The CDR3 sequence: CASSQVAGAVYNEQFF.

The V call is TRBV20-1, the J call TRBJ2-2. This CDR3 contains 14 residues. Germline V lookup: CDR1 DFQATT, CDR2 SNEGSKA (reference sequence). CDR3 sequence reads: CSARGPYNTGELFF.

The CDR3 loop reads CSVHLAASTEAFF. The J gene is TRBJ1-1, the V gene TRBV29-1. This CDR3 spans 13 amino acids. In germline, CDR1 is SQVTM, CDR2 ANQGSEA. Full variable domain (outside the CDR3, taken from reference TRBV29-1 and TRBJ1-1): SAVISQKPSRDICQRGTSLTIQCQVDSQVTMMFWYRQQPGQSLTLIATANQGSEATYESGFVIDKFPISRPNLTFSTLTVSNMSPEDSSIYLCSVHLAASTEAFFGQGTRLTVV.

The rearrangement uses TRBV12-3 or TRBV12-4 and TRBJ2-1. The CDR3 spans 13 residues. This chain's CDR3 is CASSLYRDNEQFF.

J is TRBJ2-3 and V is TRBV12-3 or TRBV12-4. This CDR3 is built from 14 residues. The chain's CDR3 is CASSFGDLTDTQYF.

The J gene is TRBJ2-1, the V gene TRBV6-2 or TRBV6-3; TCRdb gives TRBD1 as the D gene, but with no DNA this cannot be confirmed. Germline CDR1 MNHEY, CDR2 SVGEGT. The CDR3 covers 16 residues. CDR3 protein: CASSYPTGQSYNEQFF.

V is TRBV7-6 and J is TRBJ2-1; TCRdb's assignment of TRBD1 cannot be checked, as there is no DNA. The CDR3 loop spans 17 amino acids. Germline CDR1 SGHVS, CDR2 FNYEAQ. The CDR3 is CASSLPSGTALNNEQFF.

The chain links TRBV12-3 or TRBV12-4 to TRBJ1-1; the D gene TCRdb calls, TRBD1, cannot be checked with no DNA. This CDR3 is built from 15 residues. CDR3 protein: CASSARGQRNTEAFF.

The CDR3 spells CASSLTGANVLTF. The J gene is TRBJ2-6, the V gene TRBV5-1. Germline CDR1 and CDR2: SGHRS and YFSETQ. This CDR3 contains 13 residues.

This chain joins TRBV28 and TRBJ2-1. From germline, CDR1 is MDHEN and CDR2 SYDVKM. The CDR3 spans 13 residues. The CDR3 sequence: CASSSVRDNEQFF.

Here the CDR3 reads CATSDPRHAHTEAFF. The chain couples TRBV24-1 to TRBJ1-1. Germline V gene lookup returns CDR1 KGHDR and CDR2 SFDVKD. The CDR3 runs 15 residues.

The chain joins TRBV11-3 to TRBJ2-1; with no DNA, the TCRdb D assignment of TRBD1 cannot be verified. CDR3 length: 19 amino acids. In germline, CDR1 is SGHNT, CDR2 YENEEA. The CDR3 protein is CASSSWGQGDRTSYNEQFF.

This chain uses TRBV11-2 with TRBJ2-5. This CDR3 region has 13 residues. In germline, CDR1 is SGHAT, CDR2 FQNNGV. CDR3 residues: CASSRPSLETQYF.

V gene TRBV4-1 combines with J gene TRBJ2-1; there is no DNA to check the TCRdb D call of TRBD2. In germline, CDR1 is MGHRA, CDR2 YSYEKL. CDR3 length: 15 residues. CDR3 sequence reads: CASSQVGGVDDEQFF.

This sequence joins TRBV12-3 or TRBV12-4 and TRBJ2-1. This CDR3 spans 15 amino acids. CDR3 in amino acids: CASSYAGSSYNEQFF.

The chain employs TRBV27 and TRBJ2-3; no DNA is available, so the TRBD1 call from TCRdb remains unchecked. Germline lookup yields CDR1 MNHEY and CDR2 SMNVEV (reference sequence). This CDR3 contains 16 residues. CDR3 loop: CASSSLGQGVGDTQYF.

The chain uses TRBV7-9 and TRBJ1-2. The V gene's germline CDR1 is SEHNR and CDR2 FQNEAQ (reference sequence). The CDR3 contains 14 residues. The CDR3 protein is CASRNGGPLYGYTF. Drawing the rest from reference TRBV7-9 and TRBJ1-2, the complete variable domain is DTGVSQNPRHKITKRGQNVTFRCDPISEHNRLYWYRQTLGQGPEFLTYFQNEAQLEKSRLLSDRFSAERPKGSFSTLEIQRTEQGDSAMYLCASRNGGPLYGYTFGSGTRLTVV.

This chain joins TRBV21-1 and TRBJ2-7. TRBV21-1 is flagged as a pseudogene. The CDR3 contains 11 residues. This CDR3 reads CASSNYYEQYF.